This T cell receptor beta chain was identified in a study of identical twins. A universal primer site arose from template switching, and cDNA bore unique molecular identifiers. TCRdb reprocessed the 5' RACE reads with MiXCR, giving one entry per CDR3 protein. Of hundreds of thousands of distinct CDR3 sequences in the sample, just over 7% were seen once. V was clipped by 6 bases and J by 0 bases; unmatched bases: 7. Germline loops: CDR1 SGHRS, CDR2 YFSETQ. This CDR3 region has 16 residues. This clonotype was observed many times. These data were also reused for a study on yellow fever vaccine responses in identical twins. Per that study: Twin vaccine T cell responses reportedly seemed partly convergent, partly personalized.

The sequenced sample was PBMCs. The chain couples TRBV5-1 to TRBJ1-4, with TRBD1 identical over 8 bases. This sequence was found in a young woman in good health. In nucleotides, the CDR3 is TGCGCCAGCAAAGGGACAGGCCTCACAACTAATGAAAAACTGTTTTTT. Translation: CASKGTGLTTNEKLFF. Looking up the rest from reference TRBV5-1 and TRBJ1-4 gives the full variable domain: KAGVTQTPRYLIKTRGQQVTLSCSPISGHRSVSWYQQTPGQGLQFLFEYFSETQRNKGNFPGRFSGRQFSNSRSEMNVSTLELGDSALYLCASKGTGLTTNEKLFFGSGTQLSVL.